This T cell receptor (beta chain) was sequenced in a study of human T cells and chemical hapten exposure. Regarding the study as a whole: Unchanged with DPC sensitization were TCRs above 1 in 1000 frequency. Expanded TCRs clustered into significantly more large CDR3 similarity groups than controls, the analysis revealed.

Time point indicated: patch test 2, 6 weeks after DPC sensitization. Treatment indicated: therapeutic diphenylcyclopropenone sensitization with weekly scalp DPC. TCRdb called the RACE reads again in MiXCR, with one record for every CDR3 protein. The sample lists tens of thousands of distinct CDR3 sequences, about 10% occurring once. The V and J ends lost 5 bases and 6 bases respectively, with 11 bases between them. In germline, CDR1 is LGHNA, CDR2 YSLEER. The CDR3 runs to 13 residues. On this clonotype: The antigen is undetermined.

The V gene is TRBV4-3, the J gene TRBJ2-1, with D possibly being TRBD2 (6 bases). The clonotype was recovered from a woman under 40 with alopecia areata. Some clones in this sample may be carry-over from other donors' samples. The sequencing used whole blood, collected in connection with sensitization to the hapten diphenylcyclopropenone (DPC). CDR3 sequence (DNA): TGCGCCAGCAGCGCGGGACTCCTCAATGAGCAGTTCTTC. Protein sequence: CASSAGLLNEQFF.